This entry lists 21 T cell receptor beta chains sequenced from one sample in a study of T cells after posttransplantation cyclophosphamide. Method: immunoSEQ multiplex PCR; TCRdb's copy keeps in-frame clones and lacks some. The data contain 45,000 to 65,000 clones, approximately 94% of them singletons. Sequencing used PBMCs. Every receptor here comes from a woman in her thirties in good health and a related stem cell transplant donor.

The chain employs TRBV5-4 and TRBJ2-7, with 10 bases that match TRBD1. Looked up from germline, CDR1 is SGHNT and CDR2 is YYREEE (reference sequence). V dropped 4 bases and J dropped 6; count of bases not matched to a gene: 7. This CDR3 contains 14 residues. The CDR3 coding sequence is TGTGCCAGCAGCCGAGGGACAGGGGTGGGCGAGCAGTACTTC. Protein: CASSRGTGVGEQYF.

This chain uses TRBV7-2 with TRBJ2-2, with D unclear. Trimming stripped 0 bases from V and 4 bases from J, with 9 bases between. The length of the CDR3 is 15 residues. Looked up from germline, CDR1 is SGHTA and CDR2 is FQGNSA. The CDR3 spells CASSLARRSTGELFF. The CDR3 DNA is TGTGCCAGCAGCTTAGCGAGGCGGAGCACCGGGGAGCTGTTTTTT. Full variable domain (remainder filled in from reference TRBV7-2 and TRBJ2-2): GAGVSQSPSNKVTEKGKDVELRCDPISGHTALYWYRQSLGQGLEFLIYFQGNSAPDKSGLPSDRFSAERTGGSVSTLTIQRTQQEDSAVYLCASSLARRSTGELFFGEGSRLTVL.

This chain joins TRBV19 and TRBJ1-5; D ambiguous. The CDR3 spans 13 residues. CDR1 is LNHDA and CDR2 is SQIVND in the germline V gene (reference sequence). The V end was cut by 3 bases, the J end by 6 bases, with 9 bases between. DNA of the CDR3: TGTGCCAGTAGTATCCCCAGCGGTCAGCCCCAGCATTTT. Its translation: CASSIPSGQPQHF.

The chain has TRBV7-2 and TRBJ1-6; 9 bases are a match to TRBD1. Losses at the gene ends were 5 bases for V and 13 bases for J; bases not matched to a gene: 12. Germline V CDR1 and CDR2: SGHTA, FQGNSA. The CDR3 contains 15 residues. CDR3 in DNA: TGTGCCAGCAGCGTCGCCCCGGGACAGGGTAGGCCCCTCCACTTT. Amino acids: CASSVAPGQGRPLHF.

This rearrangement joins TRBV10-3 to TRBJ2-7; maybe TRBD2 (7 bases). CDR3 length: 13 residues. V lost 5 bases and J 3 bases, leaving 11 bases between the germline ends. The V gene's germline CDR1 is ENHRY and CDR2 SYGVKD. In DNA form, the CDR3 reads TGTGCCATCAGTTACAGGGAGGGCTACGAGCAGTACTTC. Translated: CAISYREGYEQYF.

This clone was seen once. The chain is built from TRBV5-1 and TRBJ1-2, with TRBD1 identical over 9 bases. The J segment lost 7 bases and the V segment lost 0 bases, leaving 1 base of the junction unmatched. Per the germline V gene, CDR1 is SGHRS and CDR2 is YFSETQ. The CDR3 loop spans 13 amino acids. CDR3 region: CASSLDRGPGYTF. CDR3 nucleotide sequence: TGCGCCAGCAGCTTGGACAGGGGGCCTGGCTACACCTTC.

The V and J genes are TRBV5-4 and TRBJ2-2; D is uncertain. This CDR3 is built from 12 residues. Germline V lookup: CDR1 SGHNT, CDR2 YYREEE (reference sequence). V was trimmed by 2 bases and J by 6 bases, leaving 5 bases between them. The CDR3 DNA reads TGTGCCAGCAGCTTTATTGCCGGGGAGCTGTTTTTT. Its translation is CASSFIAGELFF.

V and J are TRBV7-2 and TRBJ1-2; possible D gene TRBD1, 5 bases. Germline lookup yields CDR1 SGHTA and CDR2 FQGNSA. Trimming took off 1 base at V and 5 bases at J, with 14 bases between the two ends. CDR3 length equals 15 residues. The CDR3 DNA is TGTGCCAGCAGCTTAGGTCAGGGTGGCCATTATGGCTACACCTTC. Protein product: CASSLGQGGHYGYTF.

The V and J genes are TRBV2 and TRBJ1-1; D is uncertain. The CDR3 is 16 residues long. Per the germline V gene, CDR1 is SNHLY and CDR2 is FYNNEI. The V end lost 7 bases, the J end lost 0 bases, and 18 bases lay between the germline ends. The CDR3 bases are TGTGCCAGCAAAGTAGAAATCTACGTTTTGAACACTGAAGCTTTCTTT. Protein sequence: CASKVEIYVLNTEAFF.

This chain connects TRBV7-9 to TRBJ2-5; D remains ambiguous. Per the germline V gene, CDR1 is SEHNR and CDR2 is FQNEAQ (reference sequence). The CDR3 is made up of 14 amino acids. Trimming took 0 bases from V and 1 from J, leaving 6 bases between them. The CDR3 loop reads CASSLADTQETQYF. CDR3 nucleotide sequence: TGTGCCAGCAGCTTAGCCGACACCCAAGAGACCCAGTACTTC.

This clone was recorded once. The CDR3 sequence is CASSFTGWDTEAFF. For the CDR3, the DNA is TGTGCCAGCAGTTTCACAGGGTGGGACACTGAAGCTTTCTTT. The chain carries TRBV27 and TRBJ1-1; D possibly corresponds to TRBD1 (6 bases). The ends were cut back, 3 bases at V and 3 bases at J, with 11 bases in the middle. The CDR3 loop spans 14 amino acids. CDR1 and CDR2 (germline): MNHEY, SMNVEV (reference sequence).

The rearrangement joins TRBV5-1 to TRBJ1-6; D is unresolved. V lost 1 base to trimming and J lost 5 bases, with 7 bases between them. The CDR3 loop spans 14 amino acids. The germline gives CDR1 SGHRS, CDR2 YFSETQ. CDR3 coding DNA: TGCGCCAGCAGCTTGATGGAGAATAATTCACCCCTCCACTTT. Translated, it gives CASSLMENNSPLHF.

The rearrangement links TRBV5-1 to TRBJ2-5, with 13 bases lining up with TRBD2. V lost 4 bases and J lost 5; bases outside the gene matches: 2. The germline CDR1 and CDR2 sequences are SGHRS and YFSETQ. The CDR3 is 14 residues long. The CDR3 region has the DNA TGCGCCAGCAGCCCGGGACTAGCGGGGGAGACCCAGTACTTC. Translation gives CASSPGLAGETQYF.

The chain is built from TRBV2 and TRBJ2-7, with D possibly matching TRBD2 (5 bases). With 8 bases removed from V and 3 bases from J, the gap between germline ends came to 14 bases. There are 13 residues in the CDR3. Germline loops: CDR1 SNHLY, CDR2 FYNNEI. The CDR3 loop is CASGRGSIYEQYF. CDR3 nucleotides: TGTGCCAGCGGACGGGGTTCGATCTACGAGCAGTACTTC.

The chain carries TRBV19 and TRBJ1-1; no definite D call. The CDR3 runs 14 residues. Germline V gene lookup returns CDR1 LNHDA and CDR2 SQIVND (reference sequence). Deletions cut 8 bases from V and 1 base from J, with 14 bases between. The CDR3 DNA reads as TGTGCCAGTTCCCTTCGGGTGGCGAACACTGAAGCTTTCTTT. As protein: CASSLRVANTEAFF.

The V gene is TRBV7-8, the J gene TRBJ2-5; 12 bases map to TRBD1. The germline CDR1 and CDR2 sequences are SGHVS and FQNEAQ. The CDR3 has 16 residues. After removal of 0 bases from V and 4 bases from J, the junction contained 3 bases not matched to a gene. CDR3 region: CASSLARDRGRETQYF. For the CDR3, the DNA is TGTGCCAGCAGCTTAGCGCGGGACAGGGGGCGAGAGACCCAGTACTTC. The full variable domain, in which reference TRBV7-8 and TRBJ2-5 provide the parts outside the CDR3, is GAGVSQSPRYKVAKRGQDVALRCDPISGHVSLFWYQQALGQGPEFLTYFQNEAQLDKSGLPSDRFFAERPEGSVSTLKIQRTQQEDSAVYLCASSLARDRGRETQYFGPGTRLLVL.

The chain recombines TRBV2 with TRBJ2-7; a possible D gene is TRBD1 (5 bases). Germline CDR1 is SNHLY and CDR2 is FYNNEI. V was clipped by 7 bases and J by 4 bases, with 20 bases between them. The CDR3 contains 15 residues. In DNA form, the CDR3 reads TGTGCCAGCATATTCTCAACCAGGGCCACTTACGAGCAGTACTTC. Protein product: CASIFSTRATYEQYF.

The chain employs TRBV19 and TRBJ1-2, with D unresolved. CDR3 length: 16 residues. V was trimmed by 3 bases and J by 2 bases, leaving 16 bases between them. CDR1 is LNHDA and CDR2 is SQIVND in the germline V gene (reference sequence). The CDR3 DNA sequence: TGTGCCAGTAGTATCTCCGCGGAGGGATACAACTATGGCTACACCTTC. It specifies CASSISAEGYNYGYTF.

The V and J genes are TRBV5-4 and TRBJ2-4, with 10 bases lining up with TRBD1. This CDR3 has 16 residues. V was clipped by 3 bases and J by 0 bases; unmatched bases: 3. Germline CDR1 reads SGHNT; CDR2 reads YYREEE (reference sequence). In nucleotides, the CDR3 is TGTGCCAGCAGCTCGGGACAGGGGTTAGCCAAAAACATTCAGTACTTC. Protein sequence: CASSSGQGLAKNIQYF.

The rearrangement links TRBV7-8 to TRBJ2-1; no clear D. V was shortened by 0 bases and J by 4 bases, with 7 bases between the two germline ends. This CDR3 is built from 14 residues. Germline CDR1 SGHVS, CDR2 FQNEAQ. The CDR3 DNA sequence: TGTGCCAGCAGCTTAGCCGGTAGATACAATGAGCAGTTCTTC. It encodes CASSLAGRYNEQFF.

The chain links TRBV29-1 to TRBJ1-2; TRBD1 is a possible D gene (5 bases). The germline V gene has CDR1 SQVTM and CDR2 ANQGSEA. The CDR3 is made up of 13 amino acids. CDR3 amino acids: CSAGSPTNYGYTF. In DNA, the CDR3 is TGCAGTGCAGGGTCCCCAACTAACTATGGCTACACCTTC.